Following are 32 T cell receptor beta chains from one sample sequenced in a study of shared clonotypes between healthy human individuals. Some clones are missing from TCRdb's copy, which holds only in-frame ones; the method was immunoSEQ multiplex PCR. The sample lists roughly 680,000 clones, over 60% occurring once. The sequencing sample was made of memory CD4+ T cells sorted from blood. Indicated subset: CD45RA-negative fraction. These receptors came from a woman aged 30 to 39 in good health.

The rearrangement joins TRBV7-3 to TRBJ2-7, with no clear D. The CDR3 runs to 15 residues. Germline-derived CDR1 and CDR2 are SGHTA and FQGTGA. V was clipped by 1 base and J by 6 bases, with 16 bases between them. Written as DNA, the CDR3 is TGTGCCAGCAGCTTAAATGGCGGCAGTCAGTCCGAGCAGTACTTC. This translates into CASSLNGGSQSEQYF.

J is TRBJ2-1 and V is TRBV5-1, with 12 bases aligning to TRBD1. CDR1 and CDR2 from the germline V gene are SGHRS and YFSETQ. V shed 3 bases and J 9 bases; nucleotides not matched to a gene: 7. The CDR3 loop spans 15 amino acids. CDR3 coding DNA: TGCGCCAGCAGCTACGCCGGGACAGGGGGCCCTGAGCAGTTCTTC. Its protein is CASSYAGTGGPEQFF.

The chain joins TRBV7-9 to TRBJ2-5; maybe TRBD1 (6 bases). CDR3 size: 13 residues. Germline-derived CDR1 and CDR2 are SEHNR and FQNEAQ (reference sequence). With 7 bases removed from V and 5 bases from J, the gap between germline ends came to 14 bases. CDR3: CASTKQGLETQYF. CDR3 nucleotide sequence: TGTGCCAGCACCAAACAGGGCTTGGAGACCCAGTACTTC.

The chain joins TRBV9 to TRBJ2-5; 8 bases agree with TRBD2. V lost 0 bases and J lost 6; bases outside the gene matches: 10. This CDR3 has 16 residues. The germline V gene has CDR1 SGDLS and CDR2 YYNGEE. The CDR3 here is CASSVDAGRAVKTQYF. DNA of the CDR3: TGTGCCAGCAGCGTAGATGCCGGGAGGGCCGTAAAGACCCAGTACTTC.

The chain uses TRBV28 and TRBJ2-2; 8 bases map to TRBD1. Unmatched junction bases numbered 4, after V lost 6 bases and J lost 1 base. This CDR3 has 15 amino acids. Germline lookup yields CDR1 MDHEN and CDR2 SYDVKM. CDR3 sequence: CASSQGTGNTGELFF. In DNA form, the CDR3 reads TGTGCCAGCAGCCAAGGGACAGGGAACACCGGGGAGCTGTTTTTT.

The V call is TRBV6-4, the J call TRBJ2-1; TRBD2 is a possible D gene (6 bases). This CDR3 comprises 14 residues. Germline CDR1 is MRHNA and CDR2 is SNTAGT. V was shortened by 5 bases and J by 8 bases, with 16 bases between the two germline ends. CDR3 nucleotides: TGTGCCAGCAGTCCGTCCCGGGAGAGCGATGAGCAGTTCTTC. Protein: CASSPSRESDEQFF.

DNA for the CDR3: TGTGCCAGCAGCCCGCGGGAGGGCTCACACAATGAGCAGTTCTTC. As protein: CASSPREGSHNEQFF. V and J are TRBV7-6 and TRBJ2-1, with 9 bases that match TRBD2. There are 15 residues in the CDR3. Germline loops: CDR1 SGHVS, CDR2 FNYEAQ. V lost 5 bases and J lost 5; bases outside the gene matches: 7.

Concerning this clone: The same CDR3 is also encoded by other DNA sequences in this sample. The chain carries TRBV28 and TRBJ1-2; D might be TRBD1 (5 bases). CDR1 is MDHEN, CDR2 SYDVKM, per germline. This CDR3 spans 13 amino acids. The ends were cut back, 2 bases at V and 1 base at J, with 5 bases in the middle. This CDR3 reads CASSLRGNYGYTF. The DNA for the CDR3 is TGTGCCAGCAGTTTAAGGGGTAACTATGGCTACACCTTC.

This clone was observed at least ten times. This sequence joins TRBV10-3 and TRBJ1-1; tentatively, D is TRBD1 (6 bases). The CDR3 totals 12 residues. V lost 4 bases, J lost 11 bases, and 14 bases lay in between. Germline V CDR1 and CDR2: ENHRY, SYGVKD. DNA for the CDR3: TGTGCCATCAGTGCAGGGGTTCGGGTGGCTTTCTTT. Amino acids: CAISAGVRVAFF.

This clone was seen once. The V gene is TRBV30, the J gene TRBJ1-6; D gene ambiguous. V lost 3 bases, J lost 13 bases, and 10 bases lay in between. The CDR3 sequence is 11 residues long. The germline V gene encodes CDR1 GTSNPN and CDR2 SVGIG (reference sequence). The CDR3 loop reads CAWSRPGPLHF. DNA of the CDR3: TGTGCCTGGAGCCGACCCGGCCCCCTCCACTTT.

As DNA, the CDR3 is TGTGCCAGCAGTCCGCACCGGTGGGGGGAGCGGGAGAGGGGCGAGCAGTACTTC. Its translation: CASSPHRWGERERGEQYF. The J gene is TRBJ2-7, the V gene TRBV28; 8 bases are a match to TRBD2. Per the germline V gene, CDR1 is MDHEN and CDR2 is SYDVKM. V shed 5 bases, J shed 6 bases, and the junction held 21 bases outside the gene matches. CDR3 length: 18 amino acids.

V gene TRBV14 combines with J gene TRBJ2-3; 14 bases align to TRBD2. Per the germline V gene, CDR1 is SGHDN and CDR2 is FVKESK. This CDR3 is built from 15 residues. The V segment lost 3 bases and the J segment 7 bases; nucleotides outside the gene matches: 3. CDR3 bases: TGTGCCAGCAGCCATGGACTAGCGGGAGGTTATACGCAGTATTTT. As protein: CASSHGLAGGYTQYF.

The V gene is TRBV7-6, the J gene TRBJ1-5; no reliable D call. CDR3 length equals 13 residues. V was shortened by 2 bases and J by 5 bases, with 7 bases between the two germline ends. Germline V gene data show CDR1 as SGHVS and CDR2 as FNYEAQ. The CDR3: CASSLQADQPQHF. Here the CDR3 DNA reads TGTGCCAGCAGCTTACAAGCGGATCAGCCCCAGCATTTT.

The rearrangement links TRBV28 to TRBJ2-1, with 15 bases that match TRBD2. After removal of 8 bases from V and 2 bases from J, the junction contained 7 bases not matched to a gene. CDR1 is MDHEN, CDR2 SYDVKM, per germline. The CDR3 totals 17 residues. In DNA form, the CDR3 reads TGTGCCAGCGGGGGACTAGCGGGAGGCCGGACCTACAATGAGCAGTTCTTC. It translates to CASGGLAGGRTYNEQFF.

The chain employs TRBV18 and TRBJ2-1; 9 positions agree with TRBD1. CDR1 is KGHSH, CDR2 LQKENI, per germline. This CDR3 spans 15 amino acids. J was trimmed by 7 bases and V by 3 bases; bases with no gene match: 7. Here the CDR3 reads CASSPEQGANNEQFF. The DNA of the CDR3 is TGTGCCAGCTCACCGGAACAGGGGGCAAATAATGAGCAGTTCTTC.

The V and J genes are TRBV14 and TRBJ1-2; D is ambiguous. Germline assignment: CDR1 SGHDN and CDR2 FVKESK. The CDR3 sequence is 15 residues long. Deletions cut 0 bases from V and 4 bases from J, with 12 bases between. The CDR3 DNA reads TGTGCCAGCAGCCAAGATCTTGGGCCGTTCTATGGCTACACCTTC. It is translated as CASSQDLGPFYGYTF.

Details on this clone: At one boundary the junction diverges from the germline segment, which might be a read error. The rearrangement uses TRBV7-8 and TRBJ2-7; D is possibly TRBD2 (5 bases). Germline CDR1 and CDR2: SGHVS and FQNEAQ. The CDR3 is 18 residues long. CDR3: CASSLAYRRSMALYEQYF. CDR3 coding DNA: TGTGCCAGCAGCCTAGCTTATAGGCGGTCGATGGCCTTGTACGAGCAGTACTTC. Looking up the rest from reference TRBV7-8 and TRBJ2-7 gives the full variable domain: GAGVSQSPRYKVAKRGQDVALRCDPISGHVSLFWYQQALGQGPEFLTYFQNEAQLDKSGLPSDRFFAERPEGSVSTLKIQRTQQEDSAVYLCASSLAYRRSMALYEQYFGPGTRLTVT.

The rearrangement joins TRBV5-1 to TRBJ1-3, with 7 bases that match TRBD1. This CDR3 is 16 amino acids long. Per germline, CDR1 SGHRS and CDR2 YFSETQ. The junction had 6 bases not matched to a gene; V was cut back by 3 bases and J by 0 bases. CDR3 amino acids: CASSSTGAPSGNTIYF. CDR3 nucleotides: TGCGCCAGCAGCTCTACAGGGGCCCCCTCTGGAAACACCATATATTTT.

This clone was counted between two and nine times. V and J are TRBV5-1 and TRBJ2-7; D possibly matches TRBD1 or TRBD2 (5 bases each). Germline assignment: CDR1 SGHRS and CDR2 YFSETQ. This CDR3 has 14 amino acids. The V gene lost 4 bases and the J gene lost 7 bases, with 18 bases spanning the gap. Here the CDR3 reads CASSAGEGTGEQYF. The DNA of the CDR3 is TGCGCCAGCAGCGCTGGCGAGGGGACGGGTGAGCAGTACTTC. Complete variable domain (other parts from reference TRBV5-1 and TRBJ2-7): KAGVTQTPRYLIKTRGQQVTLSCSPISGHRSVSWYQQTPGQGLQFLFEYFSETQRNKGNFPGRFSGRQFSNSRSEMNVSTLELGDSALYLCASSAGEGTGEQYFGPGTRLTVT.

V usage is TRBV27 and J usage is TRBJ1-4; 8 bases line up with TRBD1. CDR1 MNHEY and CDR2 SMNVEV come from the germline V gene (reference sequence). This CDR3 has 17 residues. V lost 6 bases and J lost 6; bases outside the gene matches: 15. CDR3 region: CASRTWGRGLDDEKLFF. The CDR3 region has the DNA TGTGCCAGCAGAACGTGGGGCAGGGGGCTTGATGATGAAAAACTGTTTTTT.

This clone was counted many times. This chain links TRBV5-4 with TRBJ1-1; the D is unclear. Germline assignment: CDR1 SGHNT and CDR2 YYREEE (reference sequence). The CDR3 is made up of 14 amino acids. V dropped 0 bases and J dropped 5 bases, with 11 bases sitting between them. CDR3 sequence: CASSLGTERTEAFF. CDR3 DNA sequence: TGTGCCAGCAGCTTGGGGACTGAAAGGACTGAAGCTTTCTTT.

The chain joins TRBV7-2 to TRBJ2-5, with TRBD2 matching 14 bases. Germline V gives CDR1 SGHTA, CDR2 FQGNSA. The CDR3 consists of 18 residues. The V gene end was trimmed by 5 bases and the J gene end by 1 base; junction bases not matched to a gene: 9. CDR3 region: CASSRGTSGRPPQETQYF. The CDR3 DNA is TGTGCCAGCAGCCGAGGGACTAGCGGGAGACCCCCCCAAGAGACCCAGTACTTC.

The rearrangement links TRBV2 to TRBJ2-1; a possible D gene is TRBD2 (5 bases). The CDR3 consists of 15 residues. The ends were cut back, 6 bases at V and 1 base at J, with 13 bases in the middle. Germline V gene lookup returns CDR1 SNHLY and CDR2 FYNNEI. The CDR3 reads CASSGLRRSYNEQFF. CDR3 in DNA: TGTGCCAGCAGCGGACTGAGAAGGTCCTACAATGAGCAGTTCTTC.

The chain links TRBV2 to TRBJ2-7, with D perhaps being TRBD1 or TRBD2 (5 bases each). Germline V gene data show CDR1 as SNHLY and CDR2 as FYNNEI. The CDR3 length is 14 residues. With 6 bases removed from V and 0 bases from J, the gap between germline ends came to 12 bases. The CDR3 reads CASRGTASSYEQYF. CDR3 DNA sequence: TGTGCCAGCAGAGGGACGGCTTCCTCCTACGAGCAGTACTTC. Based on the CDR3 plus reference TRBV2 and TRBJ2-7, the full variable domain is EPEVTQTPSHQVTQMGQEVILRCVPISNHLYFYWYRQILGQKVEFLVSFYNNEISEKSEIFDDQFSVERPDGSNFTLKIRSTKLEDSAMYFCASRGTASSYEQYFGPGTRLTVT.

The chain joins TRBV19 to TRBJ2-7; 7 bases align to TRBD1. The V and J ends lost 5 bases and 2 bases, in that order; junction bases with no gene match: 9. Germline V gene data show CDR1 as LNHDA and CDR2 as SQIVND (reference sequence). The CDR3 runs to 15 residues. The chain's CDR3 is CASSPGTAGTYEQYF. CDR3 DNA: TGTGCCAGTAGTCCCGGGACAGCAGGCACCTACGAGCAGTACTTC.

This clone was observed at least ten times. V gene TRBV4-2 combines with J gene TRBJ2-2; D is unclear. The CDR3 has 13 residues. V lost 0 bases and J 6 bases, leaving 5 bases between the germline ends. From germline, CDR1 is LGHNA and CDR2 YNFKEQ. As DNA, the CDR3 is TGTGCCAGCAGCCAAGACTACCCCGGGGAGCTGTTTTTT. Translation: CASSQDYPGELFF.

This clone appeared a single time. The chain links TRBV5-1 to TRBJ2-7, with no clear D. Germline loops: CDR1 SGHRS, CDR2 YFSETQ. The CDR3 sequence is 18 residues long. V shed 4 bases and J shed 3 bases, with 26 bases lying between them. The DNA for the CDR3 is TGCGCCAGCAGCCCCGCACCTATTATGCCCCTATTATACTACGAGCAGTACTTC. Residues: CASSPAPIMPLLYYEQYF.

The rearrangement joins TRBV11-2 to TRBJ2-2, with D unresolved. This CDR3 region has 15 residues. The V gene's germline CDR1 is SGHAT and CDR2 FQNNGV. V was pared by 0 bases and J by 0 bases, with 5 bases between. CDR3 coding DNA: TGTGCCAGCAGCTTAGAGATCGCGAACACCGGGGAGCTGTTTTTT. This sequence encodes CASSLEIANTGELFF.

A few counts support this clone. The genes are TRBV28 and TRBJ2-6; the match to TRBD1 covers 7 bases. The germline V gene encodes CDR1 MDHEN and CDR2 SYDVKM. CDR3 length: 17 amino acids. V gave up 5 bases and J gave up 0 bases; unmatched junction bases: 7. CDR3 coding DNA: TGTGCCAGCAGTCCCCTTTCAGGGGGCTCTGGGGCCAACGTCCTGACTTTC. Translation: CASSPLSGGSGANVLTF.

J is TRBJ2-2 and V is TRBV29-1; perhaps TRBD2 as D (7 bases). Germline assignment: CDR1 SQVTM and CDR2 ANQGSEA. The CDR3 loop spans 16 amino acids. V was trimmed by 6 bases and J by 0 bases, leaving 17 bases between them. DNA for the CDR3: TGCAGCGTGGGGAGGGGGGTAGGTCCGAACACCGGGGAGCTGTTTTTT. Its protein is CSVGRGVGPNTGELFF.

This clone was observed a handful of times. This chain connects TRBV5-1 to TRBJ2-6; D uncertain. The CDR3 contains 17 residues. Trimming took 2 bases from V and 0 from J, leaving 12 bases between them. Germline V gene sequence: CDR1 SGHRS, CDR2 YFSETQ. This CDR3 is CASSLEVTYSGANVLTF. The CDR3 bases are TGCGCCAGCAGCTTAGAGGTTACCTACTCTGGGGCCAACGTCCTGACTTTC.

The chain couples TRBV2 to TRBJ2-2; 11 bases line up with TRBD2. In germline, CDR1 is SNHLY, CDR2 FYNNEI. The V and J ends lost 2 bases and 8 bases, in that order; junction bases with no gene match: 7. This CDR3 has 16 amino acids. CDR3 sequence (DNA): TGTGCCAGCAGTGAAAAGACTAGCGGGACGAGTGGGGAGCTGTTTTTT. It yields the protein CASSEKTSGTSGELFF.